The 26 T cell receptor beta chains listed next were all sequenced from one sample in a study of shared clonotypes between healthy human individuals. Data came from immunoSEQ multiplex PCR; TCRdb stores just in-frame clones and leaves some out. Of more than 550,000 clones listed, roughly 72% are singletons. Sequenced: memory CD4+ T cells sorted from blood. The subset: CD45RA-negative fraction. These receptors were taken from a woman in her twenties or thirties in good health.

This chain links TRBV5-1 with TRBJ1-3, with TRBD1 matching over 8 bases. Trimming cost V 4 bases and J 2 bases; bases outside gene matches: 8. Germline V gene lookup returns CDR1 SGHRS and CDR2 YFSETQ. The length of the CDR3 is 16 residues. The CDR3 is CASSVQGAPPGNTIYF. The CDR3 coding sequence is TGCGCCAGCAGCGTTCAGGGGGCGCCCCCTGGAAACACCATATATTTT.

This clone was observed a handful of times. The V and J genes are TRBV11-2 and TRBJ1-4; D call uncertain. This CDR3 has 14 amino acids. CDR1 is SGHAT, CDR2 FQNNGV, per germline. The V and J ends lost 3 bases and 5 bases respectively, with 10 bases between them. This CDR3 is CASSFRRENEKLFF. CDR3 nucleotides: TGTGCCAGCAGCTTCCGCAGAGAAAATGAAAAACTGTTTTTT.

The chain carries TRBV5-4 and TRBJ2-5; unclear D gene. CDR1 and CDR2 (germline): SGHNT, YYREEE (reference sequence). This CDR3 spans 14 amino acids. The V and J ends lost 4 bases and 2 bases respectively, with 12 bases between them. The CDR3 nucleotides are TGTGCCAGCAGCCTCCGGGTCTCTCAAGAGACCCAGTACTTC. This gives the protein CASSLRVSQETQYF.

Ten or more counts support this clone. CDR3 nucleotides: TGTGCCACCAGCTCTGCCGACTCTGGGGCCAACGTCCTGACTTTC. Translated: CATSSADSGANVLTF. This rearrangement joins TRBV15 to TRBJ2-6; D unclear. V lost 5 bases and J lost 0, with 8 bases in between. Germline CDR1 LNHNV, CDR2 YYDKDF (reference sequence). The CDR3 has 15 residues.

This clone was detected once. The chain joins TRBV19 to TRBJ1-1; D remains unclear. The germline V and J ends were trimmed by 5 bases and 1 base, with 5 bases remaining between them. The CDR3 covers 12 residues. CDR1 and CDR2 (germline): LNHDA, SQIVND (reference sequence). The CDR3 DNA reads as TGTGCCAGTAGTGAGAGGAACACTGAAGCTTTCTTT. It specifies CASSERNTEAFF.

A remark on this clone: This CDR3 is also generated by other DNA sequences in the sample. The rearrangement uses TRBV5-6 and TRBJ2-1; D is unresolved. The CDR3 extends over 15 amino acids. Germline V gene lookup returns CDR1 SGHDT and CDR2 YYEEEE. V shed 2 bases and J shed 1 base, with 10 bases lying between them. The DNA of the CDR3 is TGTGCCAGCAGCTTAGGACGGTTGTCCTACAATGAGCAGTTCTTC. Amino acids: CASSLGRLSYNEQFF.

V gene TRBV12-5 combines with J gene TRBJ2-3, with a possible D match to TRBD2 (7 bases). V was trimmed by 7 bases and J by 2 bases, leaving 16 bases between them. CDR3 size: 15 residues. The V gene's germline CDR1 is LGHNT and CDR2 FRNRAP. The CDR3 here is CASALGGGSTDTQYF. DNA for the CDR3: TGTGCTAGTGCTCTAGGGGGAGGGTCCACAGATACGCAGTATTTT.

V is TRBV21-1 and J is TRBJ1-4; the table's D call, TRBD1, has no DNA check behind it. TRBV21-1 corresponds to a pseudogene. The CDR3 has 16 residues. For the CDR3, the DNA is TGTGCCAGCAGCAAAAGGACCGGGACAGCTAATGAAAAACTGTTTTTT. The encoded protein is CASSKRTGTANEKLFF.

The chain recombines TRBV5-8 with TRBJ1-4; no clear D. The CDR3 spans 14 residues. Trimming removed 1 base at V and 0 bases at J, with 4 bases between. CDR1 is SGHTS, CDR2 YDEGEE, per germline. The CDR3 region is CASSLSATNEKLFF. CDR3 nucleotide sequence: TGTGCCAGCAGCTTGAGTGCAACTAATGAAAAACTGTTTTTT.

Worth noting for this clone: Other DNA sequences of this sample code for an identical CDR3. The V gene is TRBV5-1, the J gene TRBJ2-1, with D possibly matching TRBD1 (6 bases). Germline lookup yields CDR1 SGHRS and CDR2 YFSETQ. Trimming cost V 4 bases and J 0 bases, with 11 bases left between them. This CDR3 has 15 residues. The CDR3 DNA is TGCGCCAGCAGCAGGGACACGAGCTCCTACAATGAGCAGTTCTTC. Protein product: CASSRDTSSYNEQFF.

This clone has a handful of counts. The rearrangement uses TRBV6-1 and TRBJ1-1; D gene uncertain. Germline CDR1 MNHNS, CDR2 SASEGT. V shed 6 bases and J shed 4 bases, with 12 bases lying between them. The CDR3 length is 13 residues. The CDR3: CASRDGHSTEAFF. DNA for the CDR3: TGTGCCAGCAGGGACGGTCATTCCACTGAAGCTTTCTTT.

The genes are TRBV7-9 and TRBJ2-5, with D maybe TRBD2 (6 bases). This CDR3 comprises 16 residues. Germline V gene data show CDR1 as SEHNR and CDR2 as FQNEAQ (reference sequence). With 5 bases removed from V and 0 bases from J, the gap between germline ends came to 16 bases. The CDR3 reads CASSPRMSGDQETQYF. Written as DNA, the CDR3 is TGTGCCAGCAGCCCGCGAATGTCGGGGGACCAAGAGACCCAGTACTTC.

This clone has ten or more counts. V gene TRBV2 combines with J gene TRBJ1-5; TRBD1 might be the D (6 bases). Deletions cut 6 bases from V and 7 bases from J, with 19 bases between. This CDR3 is built from 15 residues. Germline V gives CDR1 SNHLY, CDR2 FYNNEI. CDR3 sequence reads: CASSPEGGLWQPQHF. CDR3 DNA: TGTGCCAGCAGCCCAGAGGGGGGGCTATGGCAGCCCCAGCATTTT.

The chain combines TRBV27 with TRBJ2-5; D might be TRBD1 (6 bases). Germline V gives CDR1 MNHEY, CDR2 SMNVEV (reference sequence). V was trimmed by 1 base and J by 1 base, leaving 7 bases between them. The CDR3 has 14 amino acids. The CDR3 sequence: CASSLLDSQETQYF. The CDR3 DNA sequence: TGTGCCAGCAGTTTATTGGACAGCCAAGAGACCCAGTACTTC.

V is TRBV29-1 and J is TRBJ2-3, with 11 bases that match TRBD2. Germline CDR1 is SQVTM and CDR2 is ANQGSEA. V shed 8 bases, J shed 6 bases, and the junction held 13 bases outside the gene matches. This CDR3 is built from 15 residues. As DNA, the CDR3 is TGCAGCTCAAAACCTACTAGCGGGAGTAAGGATACGCAGTATTTT. Translating gives CSSKPTSGSKDTQYF.

DNA of the CDR3: TGTGCCAGCAGTCCCACTGCGGATCAGCCCCAGCATTTT. The encoded protein is CASSPTADQPQHF. The V gene is TRBV6-5, the J gene TRBJ1-5; D unresolved. CDR3 length: 13 amino acids. V lost 5 bases to trimming and J lost 5 bases, with 10 bases between them. In germline, CDR1 is MNHEY, CDR2 SVGAGI.

V usage is TRBV18 and J usage is TRBJ1-5; D gene ambiguous. The CDR3 extends over 15 amino acids. Trimming shortened V by 3 bases and J by 3 bases, and 12 bases separated the two germline ends. Germline loops: CDR1 KGHSH, CDR2 LQKENI. The CDR3 DNA follows: TGTGCCAGCTCACCGATGGGAAATACCAATCAGCCCCAGCATTTT. The encoded protein is CASSPMGNTNQPQHF.

The chain uses TRBV5-1 and TRBJ2-3, with D perhaps matching TRBD1 (5 bases). This CDR3 is built from 16 residues. The V and J ends lost 4 bases and 0 bases respectively, with 15 bases between them. CDR1 is SGHRS and CDR2 is YFSETQ in the germline V gene. DNA for the CDR3: TGCGCCAGCAGCACCAGGACAAGTACTAGCACAGATACGCAGTATTTT. Amino acid sequence: CASSTRTSTSTDTQYF.

V usage is TRBV5-1 and J usage is TRBJ2-3; D unclear. The CDR3 runs 18 residues. Germline lookup yields CDR1 SGHRS and CDR2 YFSETQ. Trimming removed 3 bases from V and 2 bases from J, with 22 bases in between. This CDR3 reads CASSSHPEDGYYTDTQYF. The DNA for the CDR3 is TGCGCCAGCAGCTCCCACCCCGAGGACGGCTACTACACAGATACGCAGTATTTT.

The CDR3 spells CASSDRPTDTQYF. CDR3 in DNA: TGTGCCAGCAGTGACAGACCCACAGATACGCAGTATTTT. The chain recombines TRBV2 with TRBJ2-3; D unresolved. The V gene's germline CDR1 is SNHLY and CDR2 FYNNEI. Trimming removed 3 bases from V and 2 bases from J, with 6 bases in between. The CDR3 is 13 amino acids. The variable domain in full, with the rest retrieved from reference TRBV2 and TRBJ2-3, is EPEVTQTPSHQVTQMGQEVILRCVPISNHLYFYWYRQILGQKVEFLVSFYNNEISEKSEIFDDQFSVERPDGSNFTLKIRSTKLEDSAMYFCASSDRPTDTQYFGPGTRLTVL.

V is TRBV6-1 and J is TRBJ1-3; maybe TRBD1 (5 bases). Germline-derived CDR1 and CDR2 are MNHNS and SASEGT. Deletions cut 10 bases from V and 1 base from J, with 17 bases between. The CDR3 consists of 15 residues. The CDR3 DNA follows: TGTGCCACCGGCAGACAGCCCCTGTCTGGAAACACCATATATTTT. It yields the protein CATGRQPLSGNTIYF.

The V gene is TRBV27, the J gene TRBJ1-1; 8 nucleotides match TRBD1. The CDR3 contains 13 residues. Germline CDR1 is MNHEY and CDR2 is SMNVEV (reference sequence). Trimming took 6 bases from V and 7 from J; bases not matched to a gene: 7. This CDR3 is CASSRTGRYEAFF. The DNA of the CDR3 is TGTGCCAGCAGCCGGACAGGGAGGTATGAAGCTTTCTTT.

The chain couples TRBV5-1 to TRBJ1-3; no definite D call. V gave up 3 bases and J gave up 4 bases, with 14 bases separating them. Germline lookup yields CDR1 SGHRS and CDR2 YFSETQ. There are 15 residues in the CDR3. The CDR3 reads CASSWIGEGGNTIYF. The CDR3 nucleotides read TGCGCCAGCAGCTGGATCGGTGAGGGCGGAAACACCATATATTTT.

The gene calls are TRBV2 and TRBJ1-5, with D possibly TRBD1 on 6 matching bases. Per the germline V gene, CDR1 is SNHLY and CDR2 is FYNNEI. V lost 7 bases and J lost 0, with 13 bases in between. The length of the CDR3 is 15 residues. The CDR3 reads CASKKGQNSNQPQHF. The CDR3 coding sequence is TGTGCCAGCAAGAAAGGACAGAATAGCAATCAGCCCCAGCATTTT. The variable domain in full, with the rest retrieved from reference TRBV2 and TRBJ1-5, is EPEVTQTPSHQVTQMGQEVILRCVPISNHLYFYWYRQILGQKVEFLVSFYNNEISEKSEIFDDQFSVERPDGSNFTLKIRSTKLEDSAMYFCASKKGQNSNQPQHFGDGTRLSIL.

The chain uses TRBV5-1 and TRBJ1-1; D gene uncertain. CDR1 SGHRS and CDR2 YFSETQ come from the germline V gene. The CDR3 is made up of 13 amino acids. Deletions cut 4 bases from V and 6 bases from J, with 13 bases between. CDR3 amino acids: CASSPVARAEAFF. In DNA form, the CDR3 reads TGCGCCAGCAGCCCGGTGGCCCGAGCTGAAGCTTTCTTT. Drawing the rest from reference TRBV5-1 and TRBJ1-1, the complete variable domain is KAGVTQTPRYLIKTRGQQVTLSCSPISGHRSVSWYQQTPGQGLQFLFEYFSETQRNKGNFPGRFSGRQFSNSRSEMNVSTLELGDSALYLCASSPVARAEAFFGQGTRLTVV.

The chain combines TRBV18 with TRBJ2-3; a possible D gene is TRBD1 (5 bases). This CDR3 is built from 16 residues. The V end lost 4 bases, the J end lost 2 bases, and 16 bases lay between the germline ends. The germline gives CDR1 KGHSH, CDR2 LQKENI. In DNA form, the CDR3 reads TGTGCCAGCTCACTAGGACAACCGACAATCACAGATACGCAGTATTTT. Protein sequence: CASSLGQPTITDTQYF.